Shown below are 17 T cell receptor beta chains from a single sample sequenced in a study of OX40 agonist ivuxolimab in advanced cancers. Only in-frame clones appear in the TCRdb table, and some are missing; sequencing was by immunoSEQ multiplex PCR. The top ten clones hold approximately 5% of a sample with under 60,000 clones, under 90% of them seen once. The sample consisted of CD4+ or CD8+ T cells sorted from blood, taken in a trial of the OX40 agonist ivuxolimab. These receptors were obtained from an adult with an advanced solid tumor such as melanoma, head and neck, liver or kidney cancer.

V usage is TRBV21-1 and J usage is TRBJ2-3; the listed D gene, TRBD2, was not tested against the DNA. TRBV21-1 is annotated as a pseudogene. This CDR3 is 18 amino acids long. The CDR3: CARAGREATLPSTDTQYF. DNA of the CDR3: TGTGCCAGGGCTGGGCGGGAGGCAACGCTACCTAGCACAGATACGCAGTATTTT.

This clone appeared a few times. The chain carries TRBV6-1 and TRBJ2-2; 10 nucleotides agree with TRBD2. Germline CDR1 and CDR2: MNHNS and SASEGT. The CDR3 covers 15 residues. With 6 bases clipped from V and 5 bases from J, the junction kept 6 bases outside the gene matches. The CDR3 protein is CASRSGRAQTGELFF. Here the CDR3 DNA reads TGTGCCAGCAGGAGCGGGAGGGCCCAAACCGGGGAGCTGTTTTTT.

Comment on this clone: Other DNA sequences in the sample encode the same CDR3. The rearrangement joins TRBV7-8 to TRBJ1-2; no reliable D call. The length of the CDR3 is 14 residues. The V end lost 1 base, the J end lost 1 base, and 7 bases lay between the germline ends. Per the germline V gene, CDR1 is SGHVS and CDR2 is FQNEAQ. The CDR3 coding sequence is TGTGCCAGCAGCTTAGACTCGATTAACTATGGCTACACCTTC. Protein product: CASSLDSINYGYTF.

The chain couples TRBV6-5 to TRBJ1-4; D unresolved. This CDR3 contains 15 residues. CDR1 MNHEY and CDR2 SVGAGI come from the germline V gene. V lost 2 bases to trimming and J lost 0 bases, with 7 bases between them. The CDR3 is CASSYDPATNEKLFF. In DNA form, the CDR3 reads TGTGCCAGCAGTTACGACCCCGCAACTAATGAAAAACTGTTTTTT.

The V gene is TRBV20-1, the J gene TRBJ2-5, with D perhaps TRBD1 (7 bases). Trimming removed 4 bases from V and 7 bases from J, with 10 bases in between. There are 11 residues in the CDR3. The germline gives CDR1 DFQATT, CDR2 SNEGSKA (reference sequence). In DNA, the CDR3 is TGCAGTGCTAACAGGGGAGGGACCCAGTACTTC. Translating gives CSANRGGTQYF.

The chain uses TRBV28 and TRBJ2-1; the D gene could be TRBD1 or TRBD2 (5 bases each). Germline-derived CDR1 and CDR2 are MDHEN and SYDVKM. V was clipped by 1 base and J by 12 bases, with 10 bases between them. This CDR3 comprises 12 residues. The CDR3 bases are TGTGCCAGCAGTTTATCGGGACCGAGGCAGTTCTTC. Its translation is CASSLSGPRQFF.

A remark on this clone: One junction end disagrees with the germline gene, perhaps due to a read error. J is TRBJ2-7 and V is TRBV10-3; D may be TRBD1 (5 bases). Per germline, CDR1 ENHRY and CDR2 SYGVKD. The CDR3 has 9 residues. CDR3 sequence: CAPPRQPLF. The CDR3 nucleotides are TGTGCCCCCCCGCGACAGCCCTTATTC.

The V gene is TRBV6-5, the J gene TRBJ1-2, with 9 bases that match TRBD1. V shed 5 bases and J 2 bases; nucleotides not matched to a gene: 6. The CDR3 consists of 15 residues. Germline CDR1 reads MNHEY; CDR2 reads SVGAGI. The CDR3: CASSPGTGRNYGYTF. For the CDR3, the DNA is TGTGCCAGCAGTCCCGGGACAGGGAGGAACTATGGCTACACCTTC.

The rearrangement joins TRBV5-4 to TRBJ2-7; the D gene is possibly TRBD2 (5 bases). Germline CDR1 is SGHNT and CDR2 is YYREEE (reference sequence). V gave up 4 bases and J gave up 0 bases, with 14 bases separating them. The CDR3 length is 15 residues. The chain's CDR3 is CASSTILGSSYEQYF. The DNA for the CDR3 is TGTGCCAGCAGCACTATACTAGGGAGCTCCTACGAGCAGTACTTC.

The rearrangement links TRBV10-1 to TRBJ2-7, with TRBD2 matching over 9 bases. The CDR3 loop spans 14 amino acids. Trimming took 4 bases from V and 6 from J; bases not matched to a gene: 7. Germline loops: CDR1 WNHNN, CDR2 SYGVQD (reference sequence). The DNA of the CDR3 is TGCGCCAGCAGTGGTTTAGCGGGGGACTCCGAGCAGTACTTC. Its translation: CASSGLAGDSEQYF.

This clone occurred once. The chain's CDR3 is CAIKGGSSSGNTIYF. Here the CDR3 DNA reads TGTGCCATCAAAGGAGGCAGCTCCTCTGGAAACACCATATATTTT. The gene calls are TRBV10-3 and TRBJ1-3; no clear D. CDR3 length: 15 amino acids. CDR1 ENHRY and CDR2 SYGVKD come from the germline V gene. The V gene lost 7 bases and the J gene lost 0 bases, with 13 bases spanning the gap.

The rearrangement joins TRBV7-6 to TRBJ2-5, with TRBD2 matching over 13 bases. Germline V gene data show CDR1 as SGHVS and CDR2 as FNYEAQ. V shed 1 base, J shed 2 bases, and the junction held 4 bases outside the gene matches. CDR3 length: 17 amino acids. The DNA for the CDR3 is TGTGCCAGCAGCTTAGGGGGACTAGCGGGACCGCAAGAGACCCAGTACTTC. Translation: CASSLGGLAGPQETQYF.

This clone showed up just once. This chain uses TRBV5-4 with TRBJ1-2; TRBD1 matches at 8 bases. Losses at the gene ends were 4 bases for V and 4 bases for J; bases not matched to a gene: 3. The CDR3 extends over 13 amino acids. The germline V gene has CDR1 SGHNT and CDR2 YYREEE (reference sequence). The CDR3 is CASSPDRVYGYTF. In DNA, the CDR3 is TGTGCCAGCAGCCCGGACAGGGTCTATGGCTACACCTTC.

The chain carries TRBV6-4 and TRBJ2-3, with D unresolved. Germline V lookup: CDR1 MRHNA, CDR2 SNTAGT. The CDR3 sequence is 15 residues long. Trimming stripped 2 bases from V and 0 bases from J, with 9 bases between. The DNA for the CDR3 is TGTGCCAGCAGTGACGGATTTAGTAGCACAGATACGCAGTATTTT. Amino acid sequence: CASSDGFSSTDTQYF.

The chain has TRBV7-2 and TRBJ1-1; TRBD1 is a possible D gene (6 bases). Trimming removed 4 bases at V and 1 base at J, with 10 bases between. Germline CDR1 is SGHTA and CDR2 is FQGNSA. The CDR3 consists of 14 residues. The CDR3 DNA is TGTGCCAGCAGCTGGGGACATCAGAACACTGAAGCTTTCTTT. Protein: CASSWGHQNTEAFF. The variable domain in full, completed from reference TRBV7-2 and TRBJ1-1, reads GAGVSQSPSNKVTEKGKDVELRCDPISGHTALYWYRQSLGQGLEFLIYFQGNSAPDKSGLPSDRFSAERTGGSVSTLTIQRTQQEDSAVYLCASSWGHQNTEAFFGQGTRLTVV.

CDR3 loop: CASSVVQNIQYF. The CDR3 DNA reads TGTGCCAGCAGTGTTGTCCAAAACATTCAGTACTTC. The V and J genes are TRBV2 and TRBJ2-4; no definite D call. V lost 4 bases, J lost 5 bases, and 6 bases lay in between. The CDR3 totals 12 residues. The germline V gene has CDR1 SNHLY and CDR2 FYNNEI.

Only one count was recorded for this clone. The CDR3 DNA reads as TGTGCCACCAGCAGATCCTTCTCGCTAGCGGGAACGACAGATACGCAGTATTTT. It is translated as CATSRSFSLAGTTDTQYF. V and J are TRBV15 and TRBJ2-3; 9 nucleotides line up with TRBD2. The V gene's germline CDR1 is LNHNV and CDR2 YYDKDF (reference sequence). After removal of 2 bases from V and 3 bases from J, the junction contained 12 bases not matched to a gene. This CDR3 has 18 residues.